Reported below is one T cell receptor beta chain. The antigen is unknown. These data originate in a study of shared clonotypes between healthy human individuals. Several immunoSEQ plates received, in even portions, the genomic DNA of each subset. Only in-frame clones appear in the TCRdb table, and some are missing; sequencing was by immunoSEQ multiplex PCR. Counted here are some 2.3 million clones, 93% occurring once; the ten biggest clones make up 0.35% to 0.5%. The study separated CD4+ cells into CD45RA+ naive and CD45RA-negative memory subsets. Germline V lookup: CDR1 SGDLS, CDR2 YYNGEE. With V trimmed by 1 base and J by 3 bases, 2 bases remained unmatched. The length of the CDR3 is 14 residues. The study's findings and limits: It was anticipated that sequencing depth would influence how many clonotypes donors shared.

The rearrangement joins TRBV9 to TRBJ2-3, with TRBD1 matching over 7 bases. The sequencing sample was made of naive CD4+ T cells from PBMCs. Subset noted: CD45RA+ positively selected. This clonotype was obtained from a man aged 18 to 30 in good health. Some clones in this sample may be carry-over from other donors' samples. CDR3 region: CASSVTGATDTQYF. DNA of the CDR3: TGTGCCAGCAGCGTAACAGGGGCGACAGATACGCAGTATTTT.